This section outlines one T cell receptor beta chain sequence together with its context. Its antigen remains unidentified. Purities in excess of 98% were seen in all sorted populations. The source of the sample is a study of beta chain features in type 1 diabetes. Regarding the study as a whole: Cells with high TCR expression could be over-represented by cDNA sequencing.

The isolated RNA, all of it, was reverse transcribed, so expressed TCRB transcripts were what got sequenced. Data came from immunoSEQ multiplex PCR; TCRdb stores just in-frame clones and leaves some out. This sample has approximately 250,000 clones, with 13% to 15% found just once. V was pared by 1 base and J by 6 bases, with 8 bases between. The CDR3 spans 12 residues. The germline V gene has CDR1 SGHDT and CDR2 YYEEEE. The V call is TRBV5-6, the J call TRBJ2-7; possible D gene TRBD1, 5 bases. Specimen: naive CD4+ T cells from blood. This clonotype was obtained from a woman between 40 and 55 years old in good health. The CDR3 loop reads CASSLIDSEQYF. Here the CDR3 DNA reads TGTGCCAGCAGCTTGATTGACAGCGAGCAGTACTTC.